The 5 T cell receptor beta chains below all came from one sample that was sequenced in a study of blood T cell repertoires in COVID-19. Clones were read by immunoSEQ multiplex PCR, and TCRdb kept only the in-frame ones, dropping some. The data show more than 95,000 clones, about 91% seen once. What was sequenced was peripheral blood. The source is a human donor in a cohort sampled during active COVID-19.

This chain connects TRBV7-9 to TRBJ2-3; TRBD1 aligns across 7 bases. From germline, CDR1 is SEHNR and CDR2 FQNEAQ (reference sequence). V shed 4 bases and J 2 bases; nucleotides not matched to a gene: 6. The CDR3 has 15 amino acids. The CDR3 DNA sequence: TGTGCCAGCAGCTCCCAACAGGGGATCACAGATACGCAGTATTTT. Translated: CASSSQQGITDTQYF. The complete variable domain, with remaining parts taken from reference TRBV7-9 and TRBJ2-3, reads DTGVSQNPRHKITKRGQNVTFRCDPISEHNRLYWYRQTLGQGPEFLTYFQNEAQLEKSRLLSDRFSAERPKGSFSTLEIQRTEQGDSAMYLCASSSQQGITDTQYFGPGTRLTVL.

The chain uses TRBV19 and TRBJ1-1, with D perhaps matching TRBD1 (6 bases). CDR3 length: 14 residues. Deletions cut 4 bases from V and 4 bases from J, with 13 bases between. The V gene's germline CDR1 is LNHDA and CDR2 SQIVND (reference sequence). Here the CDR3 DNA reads TGTGCCAGTAGTACCCCAACAGGGTTCACTGAAGCTTTCTTT. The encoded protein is CASSTPTGFTEAFF. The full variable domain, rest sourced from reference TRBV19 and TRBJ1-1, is DGGITQSPKYLFRKEGQNVTLSCEQNLNHDAMYWYRQDPGQGLRLIYYSQIVNDFQKGDIAEGYSVSREKKESFPLTVTSAQKNPTAFYLCASSTPTGFTEAFFGQGTRLTVV.

The CDR3 spells CASSLAQGAPQEAFF. The CDR3 DNA sequence: TGTGCCAGCAGCTTGGCCCAGGGGGCACCCCAAGAAGCTTTCTTT. This sequence joins TRBV5-6 and TRBJ1-1, with 8 positions matching TRBD1. This CDR3 comprises 15 residues. Germline-derived CDR1 and CDR2 are SGHDT and YYEEEE. After removal of 0 bases from V and 8 bases from J, the junction contained 9 bases not matched to a gene.

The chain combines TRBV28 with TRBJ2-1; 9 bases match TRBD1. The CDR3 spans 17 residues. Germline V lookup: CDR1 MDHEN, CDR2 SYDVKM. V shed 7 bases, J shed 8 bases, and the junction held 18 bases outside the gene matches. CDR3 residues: CASTRGTGLAGTYEQFF. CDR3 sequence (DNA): TGTGCCAGCACCCGGGGGACAGGGCTCGCAGGCACCTATGAGCAGTTCTTC. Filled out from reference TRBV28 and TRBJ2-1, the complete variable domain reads DVKVTQSSRYLVKRTGEKVFLECVQDMDHENMFWYRQDPGLGLRLIYFSYDVKMKEKGDIPEGYSVSREKKERFSLILESASTNQTSMYLCASTRGTGLAGTYEQFFGPGTRLTVL.

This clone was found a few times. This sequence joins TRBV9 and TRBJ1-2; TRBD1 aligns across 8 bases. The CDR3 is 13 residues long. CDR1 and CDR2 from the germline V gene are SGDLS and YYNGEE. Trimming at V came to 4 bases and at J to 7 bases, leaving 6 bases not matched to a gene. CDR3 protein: CASSTDRGGGYTF. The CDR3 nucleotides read TGTGCCAGCAGCACCGACAGGGGAGGTGGCTACACCTTC.